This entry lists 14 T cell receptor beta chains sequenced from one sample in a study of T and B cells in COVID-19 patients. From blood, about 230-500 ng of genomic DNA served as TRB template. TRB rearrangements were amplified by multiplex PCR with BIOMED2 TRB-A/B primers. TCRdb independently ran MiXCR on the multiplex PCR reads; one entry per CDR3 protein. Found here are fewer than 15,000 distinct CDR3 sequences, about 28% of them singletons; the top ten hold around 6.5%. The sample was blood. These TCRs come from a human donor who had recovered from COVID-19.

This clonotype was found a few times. In DNA, the CDR3 is TGTGCCTTACAGGGTAATGGCTACACCTTC. The encoded protein is CALQGNGYTF. This chain uses TRBV30 with TRBJ1-2; TRBD1 is a possible D gene (6 bases). Germline V lookup: CDR1 GTSNPN, CDR2 SVGIG (reference sequence). V was trimmed by 7 bases and J by 6 bases, leaving 9 bases between them. This CDR3 has 10 residues.

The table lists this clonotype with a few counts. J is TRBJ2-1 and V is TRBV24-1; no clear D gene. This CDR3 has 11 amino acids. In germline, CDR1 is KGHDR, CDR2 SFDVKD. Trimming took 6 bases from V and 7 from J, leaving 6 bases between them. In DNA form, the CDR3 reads TGTGCCACCAGTCGCACGAATGAGCAGTTCTTC. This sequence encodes CATSRTNEQFF.

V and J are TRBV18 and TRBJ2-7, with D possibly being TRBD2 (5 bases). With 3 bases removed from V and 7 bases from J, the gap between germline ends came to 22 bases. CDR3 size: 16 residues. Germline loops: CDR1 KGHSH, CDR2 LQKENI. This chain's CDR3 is CASSPLHGEFWGEQYF. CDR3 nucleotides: TGTGCCAGCTCACCGCTCCACGGGGAGTTTTGGGGTGAGCAGTACTTC.

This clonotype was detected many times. The CDR3 reads CASSLGGRSYEQYF. CDR3 bases: TGTGCCAGCAGCTTAGGTGGCAGATCCTACGAGCAGTACTTC. The chain links TRBV5-4 to TRBJ2-7; D is unresolved. With 2 bases removed from V and 1 base from J, the gap between germline ends came to 10 bases. The CDR3 spans 14 residues. CDR1 is SGHNT and CDR2 is YYREEE in the germline V gene (reference sequence).

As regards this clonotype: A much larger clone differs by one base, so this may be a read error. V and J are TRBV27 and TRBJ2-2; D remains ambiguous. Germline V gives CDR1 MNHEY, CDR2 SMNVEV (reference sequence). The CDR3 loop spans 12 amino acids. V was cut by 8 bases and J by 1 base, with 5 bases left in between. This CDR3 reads CASVENTGELFF. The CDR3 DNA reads TGTGCCAGCGTAGAGAACACCGGGGAGCTGTTTTTT.

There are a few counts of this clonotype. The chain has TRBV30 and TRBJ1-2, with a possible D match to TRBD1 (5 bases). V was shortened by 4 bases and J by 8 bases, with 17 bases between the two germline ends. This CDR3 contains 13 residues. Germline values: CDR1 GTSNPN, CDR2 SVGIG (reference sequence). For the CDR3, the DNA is TGTGCCTGGACCAAGACCGGGACGATAGGCTACACCTTC. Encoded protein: CAWTKTGTIGYTF. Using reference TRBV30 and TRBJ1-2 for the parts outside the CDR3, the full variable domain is SQTIHQWPATLVQPVGSPLSLECTVEGTSNPNLYWYRQAAGRGLQLLFYSVGIGQISSEVPQNLSASRPQDRQFILSSKKLLLSDSGFYLCAWTKTGTIGYTFGSGTRLTVV.

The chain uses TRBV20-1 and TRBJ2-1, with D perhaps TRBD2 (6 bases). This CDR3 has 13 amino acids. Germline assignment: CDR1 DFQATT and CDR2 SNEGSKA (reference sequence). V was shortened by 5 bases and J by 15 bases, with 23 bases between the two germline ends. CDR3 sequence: CSAPLQGAGSPFF. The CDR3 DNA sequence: TGCAGTGCTCCCCTCCAGGGTGCGGGATCCCCGTTCTTC.

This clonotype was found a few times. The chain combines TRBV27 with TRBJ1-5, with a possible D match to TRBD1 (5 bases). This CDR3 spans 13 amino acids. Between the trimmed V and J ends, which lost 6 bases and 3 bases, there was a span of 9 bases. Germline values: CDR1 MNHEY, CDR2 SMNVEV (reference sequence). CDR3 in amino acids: CASRRGPNQPQHF. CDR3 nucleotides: TGTGCCAGCAGGAGGGGACCCAATCAGCCCCAGCATTTT.

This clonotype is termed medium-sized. This CDR3 reads CAWEGQAGYEQFF. The CDR3, as DNA: TGTGCCTGGGAGGGACAAGCGGGGTATGAGCAGTTCTTC. The J gene is TRBJ2-1, the V gene TRBV30, with TRBD2 as a possible D gene (7 bases). CDR1 is GTSNPN, CDR2 SVGIG, per germline (reference sequence). The length of the CDR3 is 13 residues. The ends were cut back, 5 bases at V and 8 bases at J, with 16 bases in the middle.

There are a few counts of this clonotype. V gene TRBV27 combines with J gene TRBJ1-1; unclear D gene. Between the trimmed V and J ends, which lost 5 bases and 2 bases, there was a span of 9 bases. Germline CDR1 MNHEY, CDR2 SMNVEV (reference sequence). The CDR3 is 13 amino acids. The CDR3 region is CASSKTENTEAFF. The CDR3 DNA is TGTGCCAGCAGTAAGACGGAAAACACTGAAGCTTTCTTT.

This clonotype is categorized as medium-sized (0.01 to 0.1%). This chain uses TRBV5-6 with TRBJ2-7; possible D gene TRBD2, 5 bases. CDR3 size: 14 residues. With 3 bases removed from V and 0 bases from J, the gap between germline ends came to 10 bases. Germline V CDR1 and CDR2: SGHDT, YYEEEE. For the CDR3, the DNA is TGTGCCAGCAGCTGGGGAGCATACTCCTACGAGCAGTACTTC. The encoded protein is CASSWGAYSYEQYF.

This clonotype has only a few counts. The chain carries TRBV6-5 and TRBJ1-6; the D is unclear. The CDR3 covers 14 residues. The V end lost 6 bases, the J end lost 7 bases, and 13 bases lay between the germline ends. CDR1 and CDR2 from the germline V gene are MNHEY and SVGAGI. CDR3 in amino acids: CASRRGPTNSPLHF. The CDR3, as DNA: TGTGCCAGCAGACGAGGACCGACCAATTCACCCCTCCACTTT.

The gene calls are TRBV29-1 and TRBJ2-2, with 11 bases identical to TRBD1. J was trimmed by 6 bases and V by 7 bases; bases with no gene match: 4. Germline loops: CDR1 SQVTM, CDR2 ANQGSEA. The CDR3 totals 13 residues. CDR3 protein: CSASGQGAGELFF. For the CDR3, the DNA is TGCAGCGCCTCGGGACAGGGGGCCGGGGAGCTGTTTTTT.

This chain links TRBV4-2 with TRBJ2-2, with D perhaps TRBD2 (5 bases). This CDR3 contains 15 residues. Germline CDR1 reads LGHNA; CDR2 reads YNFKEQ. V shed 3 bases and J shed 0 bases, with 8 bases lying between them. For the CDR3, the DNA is TGTGCCAGCAGCCAGGACGGGGCGAACACCGGGGAGCTGTTTTTT. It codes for CASSQDGANTGELFF.